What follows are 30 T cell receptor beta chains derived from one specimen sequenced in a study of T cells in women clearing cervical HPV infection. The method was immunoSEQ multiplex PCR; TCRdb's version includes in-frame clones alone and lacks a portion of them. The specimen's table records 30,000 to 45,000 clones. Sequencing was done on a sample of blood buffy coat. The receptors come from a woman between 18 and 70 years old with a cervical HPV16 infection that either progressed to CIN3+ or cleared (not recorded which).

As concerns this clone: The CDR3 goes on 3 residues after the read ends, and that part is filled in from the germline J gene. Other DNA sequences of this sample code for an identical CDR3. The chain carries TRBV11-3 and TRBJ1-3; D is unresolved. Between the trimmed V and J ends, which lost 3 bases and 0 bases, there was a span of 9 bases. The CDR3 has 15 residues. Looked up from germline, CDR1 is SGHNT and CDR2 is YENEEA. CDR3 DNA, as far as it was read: TGTGCCAGCAGCTTGAATTCAGGCTCTGGAAACACC. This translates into CASSLNSGSGNT. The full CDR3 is CASSLNSGSGNTIYF.

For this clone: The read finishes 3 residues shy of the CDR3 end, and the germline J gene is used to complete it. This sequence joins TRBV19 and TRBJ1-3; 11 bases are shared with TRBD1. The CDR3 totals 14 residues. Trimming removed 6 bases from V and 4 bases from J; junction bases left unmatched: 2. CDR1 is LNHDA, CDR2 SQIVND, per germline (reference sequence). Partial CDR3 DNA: TGTGCCAGTAGGGACAGGGGGCCCGGAAACACC. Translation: CASRDRGPGNT. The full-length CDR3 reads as CASRDRGPGNTIYF.

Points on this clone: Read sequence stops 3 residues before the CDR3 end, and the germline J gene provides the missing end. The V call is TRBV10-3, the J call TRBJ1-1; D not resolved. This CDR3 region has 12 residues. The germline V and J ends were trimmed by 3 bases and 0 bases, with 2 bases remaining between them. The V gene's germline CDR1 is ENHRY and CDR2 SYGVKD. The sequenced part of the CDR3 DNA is TGTGCCATCAGTGACATGAACACTGAA. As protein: CAISDMNTE. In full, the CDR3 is CAISDMNTEAFF.

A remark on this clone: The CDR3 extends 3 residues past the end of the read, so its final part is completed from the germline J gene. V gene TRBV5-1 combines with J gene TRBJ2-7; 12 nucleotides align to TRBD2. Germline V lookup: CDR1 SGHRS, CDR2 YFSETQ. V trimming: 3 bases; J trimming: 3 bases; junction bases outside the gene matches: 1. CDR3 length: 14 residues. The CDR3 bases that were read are TGCGCCAGCAGCTCGACTAGCGGGGGCTACGAG. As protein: CASSSTSGGYE. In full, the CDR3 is CASSSTSGGYEQYF.

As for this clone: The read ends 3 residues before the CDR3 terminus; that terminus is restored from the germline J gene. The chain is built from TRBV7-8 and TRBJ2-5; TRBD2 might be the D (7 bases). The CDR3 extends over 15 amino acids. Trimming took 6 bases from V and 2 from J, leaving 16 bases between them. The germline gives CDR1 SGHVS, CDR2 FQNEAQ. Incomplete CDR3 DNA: TGTGCCAGCAGGCCACGGGGGGCGGGTCAAGAGACC. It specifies CASRPRGAGQET. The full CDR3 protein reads CASRPRGAGQETQYF. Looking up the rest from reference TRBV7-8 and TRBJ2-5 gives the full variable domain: GAGVSQSPRYKVAKRGQDVALRCDPISGHVSLFWYQQALGQGPEFLTYFQNEAQLDKSGLPSDRFFAERPEGSVSTLKIQRTQQEDSAVYLCASRPRGAGQETQYFGPGTRLLVL.

The CDR3 bases that were read are TGTGCCAGCAGCCGTCGCGGAGGAGGCATGAACACTGAA. It is translated as CASSRRGGGMNTE. The complete CDR3 sequence is CASSRRGGGMNTEAFF. V gene TRBV12-3 or TRBV12-4 combines with J gene TRBJ1-1; D ambiguous. The read stops 3 residues short of the end of the CDR3; the missing end is completed from the germline J gene. Trimming left V 6 bases short and J 0 bases short, with 17 bases between. This CDR3 is built from 16 residues.

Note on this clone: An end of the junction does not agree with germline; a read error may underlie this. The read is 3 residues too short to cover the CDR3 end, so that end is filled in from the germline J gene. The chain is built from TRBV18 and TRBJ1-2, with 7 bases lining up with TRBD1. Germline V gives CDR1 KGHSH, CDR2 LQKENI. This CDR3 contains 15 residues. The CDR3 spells CASSSPRGHSYGYTF. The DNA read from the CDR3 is TGTGCCAGCTCATCACCGAGGGGGCACAGCTATGGC.

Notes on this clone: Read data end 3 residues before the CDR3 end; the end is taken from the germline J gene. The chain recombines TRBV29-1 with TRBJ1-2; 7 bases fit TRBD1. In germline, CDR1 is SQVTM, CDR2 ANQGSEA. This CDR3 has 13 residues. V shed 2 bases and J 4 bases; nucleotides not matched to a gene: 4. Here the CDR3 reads CSVEQGQSYGYTF. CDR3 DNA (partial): TGCAGCGTTGAACAGGGACAGTCCTATGGC.

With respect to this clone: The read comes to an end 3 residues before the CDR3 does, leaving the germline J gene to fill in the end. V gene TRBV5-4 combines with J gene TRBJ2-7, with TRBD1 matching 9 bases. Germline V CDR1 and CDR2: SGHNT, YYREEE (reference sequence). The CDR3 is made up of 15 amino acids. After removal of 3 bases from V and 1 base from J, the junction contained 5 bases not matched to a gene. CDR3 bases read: TGTGCCAGCAGCTCCCGGGACAGGGTTTCCTACGAG. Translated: CASSSRDRVSYE. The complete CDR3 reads CASSSRDRVSYEQYF.

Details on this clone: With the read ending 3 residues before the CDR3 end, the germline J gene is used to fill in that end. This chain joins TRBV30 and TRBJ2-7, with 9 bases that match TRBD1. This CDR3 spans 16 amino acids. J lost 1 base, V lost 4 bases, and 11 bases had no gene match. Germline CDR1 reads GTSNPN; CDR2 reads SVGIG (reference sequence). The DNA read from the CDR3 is TGTGCCTGGACCCCCACGACCGGGACAGGGTCCTACGAG. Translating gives CAWTPTTGTGSYE. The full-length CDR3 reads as CAWTPTTGTGSYEQYF.

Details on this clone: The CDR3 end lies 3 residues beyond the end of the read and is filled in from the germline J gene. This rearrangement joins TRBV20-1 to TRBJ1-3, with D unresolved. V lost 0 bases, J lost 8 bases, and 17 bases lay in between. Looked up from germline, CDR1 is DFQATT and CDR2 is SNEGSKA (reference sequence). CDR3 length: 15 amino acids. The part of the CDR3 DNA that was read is TGCAGTGCTAGAGATATGGAGCAGGCCGGGGACACC. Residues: CSARDMEQAGDT. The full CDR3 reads CSARDMEQAGDTIYF.

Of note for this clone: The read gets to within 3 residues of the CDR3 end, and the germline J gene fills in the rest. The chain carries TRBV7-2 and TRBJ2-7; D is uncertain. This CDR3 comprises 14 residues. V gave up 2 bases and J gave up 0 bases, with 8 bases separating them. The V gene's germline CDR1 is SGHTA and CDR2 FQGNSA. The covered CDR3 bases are TGTGCCAGCAGCTTACAGGTCTTCTCCTACGAG. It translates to CASSLQVFSYE. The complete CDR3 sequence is CASSLQVFSYEQYF.

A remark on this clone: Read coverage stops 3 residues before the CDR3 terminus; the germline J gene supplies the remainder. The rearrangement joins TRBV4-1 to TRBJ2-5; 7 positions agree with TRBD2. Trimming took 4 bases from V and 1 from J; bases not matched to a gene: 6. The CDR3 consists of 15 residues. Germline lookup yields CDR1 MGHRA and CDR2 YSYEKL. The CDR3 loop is CASSLLGLPQETQYF. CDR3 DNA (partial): TGCGCCAGCAGCCTCTTGGGACTACCCCAAGAGACC.

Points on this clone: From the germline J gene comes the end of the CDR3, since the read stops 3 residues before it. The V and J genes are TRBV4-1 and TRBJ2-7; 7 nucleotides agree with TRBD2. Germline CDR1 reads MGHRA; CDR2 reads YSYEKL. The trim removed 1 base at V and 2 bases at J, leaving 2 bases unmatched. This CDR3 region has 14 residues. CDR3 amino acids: CASSQGGGAYEQYF. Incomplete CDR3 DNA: TGCGCCAGCAGCCAAGGGGGAGGGGCCTACGAG.

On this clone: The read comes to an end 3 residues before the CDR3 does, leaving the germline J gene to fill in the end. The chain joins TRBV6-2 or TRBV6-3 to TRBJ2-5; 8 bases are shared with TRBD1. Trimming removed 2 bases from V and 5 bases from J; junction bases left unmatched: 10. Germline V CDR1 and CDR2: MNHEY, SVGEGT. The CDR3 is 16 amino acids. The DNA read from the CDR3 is TGTGCCAGCAGTTACGCGACAGGGGACGCCGGGGAGACC. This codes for CASSYATGDAGET. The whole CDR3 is CASSYATGDAGETQYF.

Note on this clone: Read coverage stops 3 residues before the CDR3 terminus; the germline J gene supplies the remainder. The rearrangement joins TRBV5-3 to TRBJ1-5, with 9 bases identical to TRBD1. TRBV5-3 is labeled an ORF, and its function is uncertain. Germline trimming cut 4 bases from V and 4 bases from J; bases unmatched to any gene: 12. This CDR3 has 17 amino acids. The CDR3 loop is CARSVDRGERKNQPQHF. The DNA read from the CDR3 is TGTGCCAGAAGCGTGGACAGGGGCGAAAGGAAGAATCAGCCC.

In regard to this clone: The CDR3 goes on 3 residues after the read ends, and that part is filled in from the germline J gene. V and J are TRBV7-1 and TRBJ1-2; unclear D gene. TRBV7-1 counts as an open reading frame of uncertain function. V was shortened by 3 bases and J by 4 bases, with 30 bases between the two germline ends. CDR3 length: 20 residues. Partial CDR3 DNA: TGTGCCAGCAGCTCCGTAAGGAAGTACCCCCGGGTTGACTATTCCTATGGC. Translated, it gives CASSSVRKYPRVDYSYG. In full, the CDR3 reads CASSSVRKYPRVDYSYGYTF.

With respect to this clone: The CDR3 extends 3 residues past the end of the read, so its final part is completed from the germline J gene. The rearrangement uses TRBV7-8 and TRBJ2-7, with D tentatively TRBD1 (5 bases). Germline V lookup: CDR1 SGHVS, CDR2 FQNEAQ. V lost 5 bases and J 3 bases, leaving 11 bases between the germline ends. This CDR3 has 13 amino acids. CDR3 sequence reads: CASSRWGGYEQYF. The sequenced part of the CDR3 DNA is TGTGCCAGCAGCCGCTGGGGCGGCTACGAG.

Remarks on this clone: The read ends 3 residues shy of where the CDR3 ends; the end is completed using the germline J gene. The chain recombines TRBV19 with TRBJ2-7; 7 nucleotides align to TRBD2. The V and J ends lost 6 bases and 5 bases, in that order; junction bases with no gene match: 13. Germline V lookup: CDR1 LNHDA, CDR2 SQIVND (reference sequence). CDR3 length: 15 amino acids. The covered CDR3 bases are TGTGCCAGTAGCGATCTCGGGGGGTTCAAGAACGAG. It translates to CASSDLGGFKNE. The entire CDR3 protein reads CASSDLGGFKNEQYF.

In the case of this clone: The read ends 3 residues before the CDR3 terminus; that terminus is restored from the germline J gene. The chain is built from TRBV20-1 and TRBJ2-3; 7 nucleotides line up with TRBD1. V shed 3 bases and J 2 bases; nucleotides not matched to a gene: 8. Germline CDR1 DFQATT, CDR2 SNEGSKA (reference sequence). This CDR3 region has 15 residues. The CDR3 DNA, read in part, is TGCAGTGCTAGCCGACAGGGAACTCACACAGATACG. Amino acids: CSASRQGTHTDT. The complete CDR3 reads CSASRQGTHTDTQYF.

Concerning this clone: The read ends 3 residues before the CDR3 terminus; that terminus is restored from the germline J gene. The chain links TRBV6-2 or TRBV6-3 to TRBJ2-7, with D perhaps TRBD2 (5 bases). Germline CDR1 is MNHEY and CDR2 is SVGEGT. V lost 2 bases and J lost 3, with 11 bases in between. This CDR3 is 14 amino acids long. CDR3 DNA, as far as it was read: TGTGCCAGCAGTTACCAGCAAGAGGGCTACGAG. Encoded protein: CASSYQQEGYE. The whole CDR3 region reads CASSYQQEGYEQYF.

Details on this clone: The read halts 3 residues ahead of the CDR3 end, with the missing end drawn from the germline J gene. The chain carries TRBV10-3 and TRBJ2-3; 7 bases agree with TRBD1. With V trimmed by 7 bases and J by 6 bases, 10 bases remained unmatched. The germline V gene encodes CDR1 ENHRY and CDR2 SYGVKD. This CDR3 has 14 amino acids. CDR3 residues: CAIKEDRVGDTQYF. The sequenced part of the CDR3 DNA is TGTGCCATCAAAGAAGACAGGGTCGGGGATACG.

The CDR3 reads CASSDTSGGADTQYF. The CDR3 DNA, read in part, is TGTGCCAGCAGTGACACTAGCGGGGGGGCAGATACG. This chain links TRBV6-4 with TRBJ2-3; 13 nucleotides line up with TRBD2. The read halts 3 residues ahead of the CDR3 end, with the missing end drawn from the germline J gene. V shed 2 bases, J shed 4 bases, and the junction held 0 bases outside the gene matches. The CDR3 is made up of 15 amino acids. Germline V gene sequence: CDR1 MRHNA, CDR2 SNTAGT.

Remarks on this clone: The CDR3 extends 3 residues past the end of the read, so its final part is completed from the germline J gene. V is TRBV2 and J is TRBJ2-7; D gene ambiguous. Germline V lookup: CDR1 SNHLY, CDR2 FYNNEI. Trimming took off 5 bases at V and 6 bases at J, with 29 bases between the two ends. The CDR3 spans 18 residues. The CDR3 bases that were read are TGTGCCAGCAGTCATTTTCCGCACCTGCGGTCCGTTGGTGGCGAG. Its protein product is CASSHFPHLRSVGGE. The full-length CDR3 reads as CASSHFPHLRSVGGEQYF.

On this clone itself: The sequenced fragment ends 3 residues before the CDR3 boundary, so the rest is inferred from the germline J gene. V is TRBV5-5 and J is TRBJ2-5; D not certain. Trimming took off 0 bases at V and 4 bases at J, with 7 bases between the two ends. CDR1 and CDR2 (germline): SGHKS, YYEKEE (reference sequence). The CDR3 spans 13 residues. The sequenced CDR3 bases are TGTGCCAGCAGCTTGGATGTTCGAGAGACC. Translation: CASSLDVRET. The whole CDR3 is CASSLDVRETQYF.

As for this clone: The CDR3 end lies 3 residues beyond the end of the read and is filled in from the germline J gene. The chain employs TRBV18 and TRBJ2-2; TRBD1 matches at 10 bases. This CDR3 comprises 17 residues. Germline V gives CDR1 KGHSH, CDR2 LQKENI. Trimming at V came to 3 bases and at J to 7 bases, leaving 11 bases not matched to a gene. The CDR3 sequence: CASSPPGQGPLSGELFF. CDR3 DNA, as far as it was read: TGTGCCAGCTCACCCCCGGGACAGGGGCCTCTAAGCGGGGAG.

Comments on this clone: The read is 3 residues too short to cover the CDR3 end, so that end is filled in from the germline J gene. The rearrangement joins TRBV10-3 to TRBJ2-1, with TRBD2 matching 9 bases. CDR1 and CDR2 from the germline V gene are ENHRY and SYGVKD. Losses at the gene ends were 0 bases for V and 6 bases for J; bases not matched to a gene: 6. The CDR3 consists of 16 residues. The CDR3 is CAISESLRRGGNEQFF. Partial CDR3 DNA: TGTGCCATCAGTGAGTCGCTGCGGCGGGGGGGCAATGAG.

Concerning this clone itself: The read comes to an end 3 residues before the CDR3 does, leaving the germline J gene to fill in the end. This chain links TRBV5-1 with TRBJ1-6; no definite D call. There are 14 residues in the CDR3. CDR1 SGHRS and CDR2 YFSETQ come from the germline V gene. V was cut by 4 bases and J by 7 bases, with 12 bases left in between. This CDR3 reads CASSSATPNSPLHF. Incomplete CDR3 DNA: TGCGCCAGCAGCAGTGCCACTCCAAATTCACCC.

CDR3 in amino acids: CSVAQGINQPQHF. The CDR3 DNA, read in part, is TGCAGCGTTGCCCAGGGGATCAATCAGCCC. The chain joins TRBV29-1 to TRBJ1-5; D might be TRBD1 (6 bases). Read data end 3 residues before the CDR3 end; the end is taken from the germline J gene. CDR1 and CDR2 from the germline V gene are SQVTM and ANQGSEA. The ends were cut back, 4 bases at V and 3 bases at J, with 10 bases in the middle. This CDR3 contains 13 residues. The entire variable domain, with the rest obtained from reference TRBV29-1 and TRBJ1-5, is as follows: SAVISQKPSRDICQRGTSLTIQCQVDSQVTMMFWYRQQPGQSLTLIATANQGSEATYESGFVIDKFPISRPNLTFSTLTVSNMSPEDSSIYLCSVAQGINQPQHFGDGTRLSIL.

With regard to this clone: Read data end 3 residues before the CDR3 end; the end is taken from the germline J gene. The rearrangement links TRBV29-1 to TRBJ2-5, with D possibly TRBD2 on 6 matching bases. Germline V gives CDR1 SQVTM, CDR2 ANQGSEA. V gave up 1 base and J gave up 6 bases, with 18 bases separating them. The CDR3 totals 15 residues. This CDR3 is CSVEAWRLGSKTQYF. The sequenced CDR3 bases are TGCAGCGTTGAAGCTTGGAGACTAGGTTCCAAGACC.